This T cell receptor beta chain was documented in a study of identical twins (TCRdb year 2016). Notes on the research overall: The study deep-sequenced TCR alpha and beta repertoires from monozygotic twins, unrelated adults of various ages and cord blood to test whether fetal clonotypes persist. To rule out contamination, the twin experiments were replicated at different times with different library preparation protocols.

Paper-wide results and their limitations: Fewer insertions were carried by abundant cord blood beta clonotypes; a weaker similar trend was observed in young adult naive repertoires, while no such trend was observed in memory repertoires. Compared with coincidental sharing between unrelated individuals, out-of-frame TCR alpha sequences shared between twins had an excess of sequences with low generation probability. Invariant T cells such as MAIT and iNKT could partly confound zero-insertion analyses, although diverse VJ usage argued against such confounding for most clonotypes. Out-of-frame TCR alpha sharing in monozygotic twins was systematically underestimated by recombination models, whereas sharing between unrelated individuals was in agreement with the recombination models. Conclusions relied on cross-sectional statistical analysis, since the same donors could not be followed over many years. A weaker excess of twin sharing was found in beta out-of-frame sequences because the signal-to-noise ratio was lowered by fewer shared sequences.

The library was obtained by 5' RACE. The sequencing machine was an Illumina HiSeq 2000. A universal primer binding site was introduced by template switching, and a unique molecular identifier was present in the final cDNA, enabling accurate counting of TCR cDNA molecules. First-strand cDNA for TCR alpha and beta chains was synthesized from specific primers in the conserved constant-segment region. To control for contamination, each cDNA library was double barcoded with a SMART-Mk sample barcode plus Illumina barcodes. TruSeq adapter sequences along with Illumina sample barcodes were introduced in two successive PCR steps. Sequencing of the TCR alpha and beta cDNA libraries was done on the Illumina HiSeq platform using custom primers. In the original analysis: Raw reads were processed with MiGEC to extract unique molecular identifiers, and MiXCR was used to determine CDR3 positions. Recombination models were inferred per individual with the repgenHMM and IGoR tools using an EM algorithm. The tcR package in R was used for shared clonotype analysis, with sharing normalized by the product of cloneset sizes. To study raw recombination without the effects of thymic and clonal selection, out-of-frame nonproductive sequences were analyzed. TCRdb's own reprocessing of the public reads used fastp at Q25 and MiXCR and kept productive beta chains. Each CDR3 protein appears once, grouped with its most common genes and DNA. Clone size and V and J calls follow TCRdb, not the original study. The sample table shows some 600,000 distinct CDR3 sequences, and roughly 7.1% are seen once. The top ten clones comprise about 1.6% of the sample.

All donors were healthy Caucasians. The twin cohort consisted of three pairs of female monozygotic twins, all aged roughly 18 to 30 years. RNA for TCR libraries was isolated from peripheral blood mononuclear cells. Trimming at the junction amounts to 3 bases on V and 5 bases on J, and the germline ends lie 10 bases apart. Based on the germline V gene (reference sequence), the CDR1 and CDR2 sequences are LNHNV and YYDKDF. The CDR3 contains 13 residues, cysteine and phenylalanine counted. Just the 39-base CDR3 DNA is kept, in frame starting at base 1. Comment on this clonotype: Its binding antigen is unknown. Base qualities are not provided; no much larger clone lies one nucleotide away.

The sample was also linked to a second study, of yellow fever vaccine responses in identical twins. The second paper states: According to the authors, the vaccine-induced T cell response in identical twins seemed to be partly convergent and partly specific to each individual. In the study, vaccine-responding T cell clones were precisely tracked in identical twins.

The sequencing sample was made of PBMCs. The chain joins TRBV15 to TRBJ2-5; the D gene identity is not certain. The TCR originated in a woman under 30 in good health. The CDR3 is CATSRDHRETQYF. Read as DNA, the sequence is TGTGCCACCAGCAGGGACCATCGGGAGACCCAGTACTTC.